This entry lists 23 T cell receptor beta chains sequenced from one sample in a study of beta chain features in type 1 diabetes (dated by TCRdb to the late 2010s). Libraries were built with the immunoSEQ multiplex PCR assay. The entire amount of isolated RNA was reverse transcribed using the High Capacity cDNA Reverse Transcription Kit, so the sequenced TCRB transcripts were expressed ones. TCRdb stores this immuneACCESS table with in-frame sequences only. Part of the clones is absent; in the studies checked, under half of the shortfall reflects unresolved V genes, and no reason is known for the rest. The sample records approximately 160,000 clones, around 8.5% of which are singletons. Clones ranked in the top ten supply 0.65% of the sample. Specimen: central memory CD4+ T cells from blood. These receptors came from a man between 18 and 35 years old in good health.

V is TRBV5-1 and J is TRBJ2-1; maybe TRBD1 (7 bases). Germline-derived CDR1 and CDR2 are SGHRS and YFSETQ. V shed 4 bases and J shed 6 bases, with 14 bases lying between them. This CDR3 spans 14 amino acids. The CDR3 region is CASSGTVGGNEQFF. In DNA, the CDR3 is TGCGCCAGCAGCGGGACAGTCGGGGGCAATGAGCAGTTCTTC.

V and J are TRBV7-2 and TRBJ2-3, with 11 bases aligning to TRBD2. The CDR3 runs to 17 residues. V lost 5 bases to trimming and J lost 0 bases; unmatched junction nucleotides: 7. From germline, CDR1 is SGHTA and CDR2 FQGNSA. The DNA for the CDR3 is TGTGCCAGCAGCCGACTAGCGGGGACCCTTAGCACAGATACGCAGTATTTT. Residues: CASSRLAGTLSTDTQYF. Looking up the rest from reference TRBV7-2 and TRBJ2-3 gives the full variable domain: GAGVSQSPSNKVTEKGKDVELRCDPISGHTALYWYRQSLGQGLEFLIYFQGNSAPDKSGLPSDRFSAERTGGSVSTLTIQRTQQEDSAVYLCASSRLAGTLSTDTQYFGPGTRLTVL.

This clone was detected only a few times. The chain combines TRBV6-8 with TRBJ2-5; TRBD2 matches 8 bases. Germline values: CDR1 MNHGY, CDR2 SAAAGT. V gave up 7 bases and J gave up 4 bases; unmatched junction bases: 17. This CDR3 is built from 17 residues. The CDR3 DNA reads TGTGCCAGCATTCAGAGGTGCCCCGGACTAGCAGGAGAGACCCAGTACTTC. It encodes CASIQRCPGLAGETQYF.

V usage is TRBV19 and J usage is TRBJ2-5, with 7 bases that match TRBD1. The V segment lost 4 bases and the J segment 4 bases; nucleotides outside the gene matches: 6. The germline V gene encodes CDR1 LNHDA and CDR2 SQIVND (reference sequence). The CDR3 has 14 amino acids. CDR3 residues: CASSKETGLETQYF. CDR3 DNA: TGTGCCAGTAGTAAAGAGACAGGGTTAGAGACCCAGTACTTC.

This clone was picked up a small number of times. The rearrangement links TRBV7-2 to TRBJ2-5; weak D call: TRBD1 (5 bases). The length of the CDR3 is 13 residues. With 4 bases removed from V and 1 base from J, the gap between germline ends came to 7 bases. CDR1 is SGHTA, CDR2 FQGNSA, per germline. CDR3 in amino acids: CASSSGIQETQYF. CDR3 DNA sequence: TGTGCCAGCAGCTCAGGGATCCAAGAGACCCAGTACTTC.

The chain has TRBV30 and TRBJ2-3, with D maybe TRBD2 (6 bases). V lost 5 bases, J lost 0 bases, and 15 bases lay in between. The germline gives CDR1 GTSNPN, CDR2 SVGIG (reference sequence). CDR3 size: 15 residues. The CDR3 DNA follows: TGTGCCTGGTCGCTGGGCGGGACTAGCACAGATACGCAGTATTTT. Its protein product is CAWSLGGTSTDTQYF.

The gene calls are TRBV7-2 and TRBJ2-1, with 12 bases identical to TRBD2. CDR1 and CDR2 (germline): SGHTA, FQGNSA. Trimming at V came to 3 bases and at J to 7 bases, leaving 1 base not matched to a gene. The CDR3 extends over 14 amino acids. The DNA for the CDR3 is TGTGCCAGCAGCTTCGGACTAGCGGGAAATGAGCAGTTCTTC. As protein: CASSFGLAGNEQFF.

The sample holds many counts of this clone. The rearrangement uses TRBV4-3 and TRBJ2-1; D is possibly TRBD1 (7 bases). Trimming removed 0 bases from V and 7 bases from J, with 13 bases in between. CDR3 length: 15 amino acids. The germline V gene has CDR1 LGHNA and CDR2 YSLEER. The CDR3 DNA reads TGCGCCAGCAGCCAAGATGGCAGGGGGGATAATGAGCAGTTCTTC. Protein: CASSQDGRGDNEQFF.

By sample fraction, this clone is medium-sized. The rearrangement joins TRBV7-9 to TRBJ2-2, with D possibly matching TRBD2 (5 bases). From germline, CDR1 is SEHNR and CDR2 FQNEAQ (reference sequence). V was clipped by 11 bases and J by 7 bases, with 11 bases between them. The CDR3 covers 11 residues. CDR3 protein: CAGLGGGELFF. DNA of the CDR3: TGTGCCGGTCTAGGAGGCGGGGAGCTGTTTTTT.

In its sample, this clone was seen a few times. CDR3 loop: CASSPHVEVAEAFF. The CDR3 DNA is TGCGCCAGCAGCCCTCACGTGGAGGTCGCTGAAGCTTTCTTT. V usage is TRBV4-3 and J usage is TRBJ1-1, with no clear D. The V end lost 4 bases, the J end lost 6 bases, and 15 bases lay between the germline ends. CDR1 LGHNA and CDR2 YSLEER come from the germline V gene. The CDR3 runs to 14 residues.

The J gene is TRBJ1-2, the V gene TRBV7-9; 9 bases agree with TRBD1. Germline V gene sequence: CDR1 SEHNR, CDR2 FQNEAQ (reference sequence). Trimming cost V 5 bases and J 3 bases; bases outside gene matches: 4. This CDR3 comprises 14 residues. CDR3 sequence: CASSRGQGYYGYTF. The CDR3 DNA follows: TGTGCCAGCAGCCGGGGACAGGGTTACTATGGCTACACCTTC.

This clone was seen a few times. The genes are TRBV6-5 and TRBJ1-1; the D is unclear. Germline V lookup: CDR1 MNHEY, CDR2 SVGAGI. Trimming removed 10 bases at V and 4 bases at J, with 16 bases between. This CDR3 is 13 amino acids long. The CDR3 DNA reads TGTGCCACCCGGAGAGGCGGTAGCACTGAAGCTTTCTTT. It encodes CATRRGGSTEAFF.

The chain employs TRBV6-6 and TRBJ2-7; D unclear. CDR1 is MNHNY and CDR2 is SVGAGI in the germline V gene (reference sequence). This CDR3 is 14 amino acids long. V was cut by 5 bases and J by 3 bases, with 14 bases left in between. Written as DNA, the CDR3 is TGTGCCAGCAGTCCCCGGAGAGGAATCTACGAGCAGTACTTC. Translated: CASSPRRGIYEQYF.

J is TRBJ2-3 and V is TRBV6-6; TRBD1 might be the D (5 bases). V dropped 8 bases and J dropped 3 bases, with 15 bases sitting between them. Germline V CDR1 and CDR2: MNHNY, SVGAGI (reference sequence). The CDR3 covers 14 residues. CDR3 in amino acids: CASQRQSVTDTQYF. CDR3 nucleotide sequence: TGTGCCAGCCAAAGACAGTCGGTGACAGATACGCAGTATTTT.

This clone showed up just a few times. CDR3 residues: CASSQTGVYEQYF. The CDR3 bases are TGTGCCAGCAGTCAGACAGGGGTCTACGAGCAGTACTTC. This chain connects TRBV25-1 to TRBJ2-7, with TRBD1 matching 8 bases. CDR1 MGHDK and CDR2 SYGVNS come from the germline V gene. With V trimmed by 5 bases and J by 3 bases, 3 bases remained unmatched. The length of the CDR3 is 13 residues.

This clone was seen at least ten times. The chain uses TRBV28 and TRBJ1-5; tentatively, D is TRBD1 (5 bases). The length of the CDR3 is 12 residues. Deletions cut 3 bases from V and 7 bases from J, with 7 bases between. CDR1 and CDR2 (germline): MDHEN, SYDVKM. CDR3 sequence reads: CASSLGPQPQHF. CDR3 bases: TGTGCCAGCAGTTTGGGGCCACAGCCCCAGCATTTT.

The genes are TRBV7-2 and TRBJ2-4, with unresolved D. Trimming removed 5 bases at V and 0 bases at J, with 11 bases between. CDR3 size: 15 residues. Germline-derived CDR1 and CDR2 are SGHTA and FQGNSA. CDR3 residues: CASSPFWLAKNIQYF. The CDR3, as DNA: TGTGCCAGCAGCCCCTTTTGGCTAGCCAAAAACATTCAGTACTTC.

This clone was found a few times. The chain is built from TRBV28 and TRBJ1-1; perhaps TRBD1 as D (6 bases). This CDR3 is built from 13 residues. Per the germline V gene, CDR1 is MDHEN and CDR2 is SYDVKM. Trimming shortened V by 8 bases and J by 7 bases, and 17 bases separated the two germline ends. This CDR3 is CASGTPGDLEAFF. CDR3 DNA: TGTGCCAGCGGGACACCCGGGGATCTTGAAGCTTTCTTT. Variable domain in full (rest from reference TRBV28 and TRBJ1-1): DVKVTQSSRYLVKRTGEKVFLECVQDMDHENMFWYRQDPGLGLRLIYFSYDVKMKEKGDIPEGYSVSREKKERFSLILESASTNQTSMYLCASGTPGDLEAFFGQGTRLTVV.

The gene calls are TRBV5-8 and TRBJ2-2, with D possibly matching TRBD1 (5 bases). Trimming shortened V by 0 bases and J by 0 bases, and 9 bases separated the two germline ends. The CDR3 has 16 amino acids. Germline loops: CDR1 SGHTS, CDR2 YDEGEE. The DNA of the CDR3 is TGTGCCAGCAGCTTGGAGGGGCACACGAACACCGGGGAGCTGTTTTTT. It is translated as CASSLEGHTNTGELFF.

The chain combines TRBV7-3 with TRBJ1-2, with 9 bases lining up with TRBD1. The V and J ends lost 4 bases and 11 bases, in that order; junction bases with no gene match: 14. The CDR3 runs to 15 residues. Germline V gene lookup returns CDR1 SGHTA and CDR2 FQGTGA. This chain's CDR3 is CASSSPEGTGQGYTF. The CDR3 DNA reads TGTGCCAGCAGCTCCCCCGAGGGGACAGGGCAGGGATACACCTTC.

This clone was detected a few times. The chain couples TRBV6-5 to TRBJ1-2; the D gene is possibly TRBD1 (6 bases). Germline values: CDR1 MNHEY, CDR2 SVGAGI. The V and J ends lost 2 bases and 4 bases respectively, with 14 bases between them. The CDR3 contains 15 residues. The CDR3 DNA reads as TGTGCCAGCAGTTACGATGGGCAGGGGAGCTATGGCTACACCTTC. As protein: CASSYDGQGSYGYTF.

This clone was seen only a few times. The CDR3 nucleotides read TGTGCCAGCAGTTGGACGGGACAGGGGACCTACAATGAGCAGTTCTTC. It encodes CASSWTGQGTYNEQFF. V usage is TRBV27 and J usage is TRBJ2-1, with 10 bases matching TRBD1. The trim removed 4 bases at V and 2 bases at J, leaving 5 bases unmatched. The CDR3 contains 16 residues. Germline lookup yields CDR1 MNHEY and CDR2 SMNVEV (reference sequence).

This clone was picked up a small number of times. The J gene is TRBJ2-2, the V gene TRBV5-8, with a weak D call TRBD1 (5 bases). Germline values: CDR1 SGHTS, CDR2 YDEGEE. V dropped 4 bases and J dropped 6 bases, with 16 bases sitting between them. This CDR3 contains 15 residues. As DNA, the CDR3 is TGTGCCAGCAGCCAAAAGTTGACAGTCTCCGGGGAGCTGTTTTTT. This gives the protein CASSQKLTVSGELFF.